Listed below are T cell receptor beta chains from one sample, sequenced in a study of blood T cell repertoires in COVID-19. The data were produced by immunoSEQ multiplex PCR, yet TCRdb's version contains in-frame clones alone and is incomplete. The table has about 97,000 clones, around nine tenths seen once. Sequencing was done on a sample of peripheral blood. Every receptor here comes from a man aged 45-60 years with active or convalescent COVID-19. CDR3s include the opening cysteine and the closing phenylalanine or tryptophan. The order of the fields is D gene, J gene, V gene, clone size, CDR3 protein, CDR3 DNA. A D gene is named only where the DNA matches it firmly. The size field is filled for only some rows; it gives once, few, many or a size class.

- | TRBJ1-1 | TRBV6-2/TRBV6-3 | - | CASSATANTEAFF | TGTGCCAGCAGTGCGACAGCGAACACTGAAGCTTTCTTT
TRBD2 | TRBJ2-3 | TRBV2 | - | CASSLAGGTDTQYF | TGTGCCAGCAGTCTAGCGGGGGGCACAGATACGCAGTATTTT
TRBD1 | TRBJ1-2 | TRBV29-1 | - | CSGSTGGANYGYTF | TGCAGCGGCTCGACAGGGGGGGCTAACTATGGCTACACCTTC
TRBD1 | TRBJ1-5 | TRBV6-5 | - | CASSRQGGVDQPQHF | TGTGCCAGCAGTAGACAGGGTGGTGTGGATCAGCCCCAGCATTTT
- | TRBJ2-2 | TRBV2 | - | CASKLVVVTGELFF | TGTGCCAGCAAGCTCGTCGTCGTCACCGGGGAGCTGTTTTTT
- | TRBJ1-5 | TRBV7-8 | - | CASSGSGVSQPQHF | TGTGCCAGCAGCGGGTCAGGGGTCAGTCAGCCCCAGCATTTT
TRBD1 | TRBJ2-3 | TRBV5-1 | - | CASRDSNTDTQYF | TGCGCCAGTAGGGACAGCAACACAGATACGCAGTATTTT
TRBD1 | TRBJ1-4 | TRBV7-9 | - | CASSSQGANEKLFF | TGTGCCAGCAGCTCGCAGGGGGCGAATGAAAAACTGTTTTTT
TRBD1 | TRBJ2-1 | TRBV6-5 | - | CASGGQRSSYNEQFF | TGTGCCAGCGGGGGACAGCGATCCTCCTACAATGAGCAGTTCTTC
TRBD1 | TRBJ1-1 | TRBV20-1 | few | CSASGQGQRFNTEAFF | TGCAGTGCTAGTGGACAGGGGCAACGATTTAACACTGAAGCTTTCTTT
TRBD1 | TRBJ1-5 | TRBV2 | - | CASSHPRTGGVQPQHF | TGTGCCAGCAGCCATCCCCGGACAGGGGGCGTTCAGCCACAGCATTTT
- | TRBJ2-1 | TRBV6-5 | - | CASSYNRGNNEQFF | TGTGCCAGCAGTTACAACAGAGGGAACAATGAGCAGTTCTTC
TRBD2 | TRBJ2-3 | TRBV18 | - | CASSQGTSEADTQYF | TGTGCCAGCTCACAAGGGACTAGCGAAGCAGATACGCAGTATTTT
- | TRBJ1-5 | TRBV19 | - | CASRTVGLGNQPQHF | TGTGCCAGTAGGACAGTCGGGTTAGGAAATCAGCCCCAGCATTTT
- | TRBJ1-2 | TRBV5-6 | once | CASSLRQGGGYTF | TGTGCCAGCAGCTTGCGGCAGGGTGGTGGCTACACCTTC
- | TRBJ1-6 | TRBV18 | - | CASSPRQVDSPLHF | TGTGCCAGCTCACCAAGACAGGTGGATTCACCCCTCCACTTT
- | TRBJ1-2 | TRBV7-2 | - | CASSLGSDSSYTF | TGTGCCAGCAGCTTAGGATCCGACAGCAGCTACACCTTC
TRBD1 | TRBJ2-1 | TRBV19 | - | CASSQGTAFYNEQFF | TGTGCCAGTAGTCAAGGGACAGCTTTCTACAATGAGCAGTTCTTC
- | TRBJ1-2 | TRBV9 | - | CASSVDQAGAYGYTF | TGTGCCAGCAGCGTAGATCAGGCTGGGGCATATGGCTACACCTTC
TRBD1 | TRBJ1-4 | TRBV27 | - | CASSLSGQGWEKLFF | TGTGCCAGCAGTTTATCTGGACAGGGATGGGAAAAACTGTTTTTT
TRBD1 | TRBJ2-2 | TRBV7-8 | - | CASSSTGGSNTGELFF | TGTGCCAGCAGCAGTACAGGGGGCTCGAACACCGGGGAGCTGTTTTTT
- | TRBJ2-2 | TRBV19 | - | CAVHEERDTGELFF | TGTGCCGTCCACGAGGAGCGGGACACCGGGGAGCTGTTTTTT
- | TRBJ1-2 | TRBV6-6 | - | CASSPRGGRGYTF | TGTGCCAGCAGCCCGAGAGGGGGAAGAGGCTACACCTTC
TRBD2 | TRBJ2-3 | TRBV7-9 | few | CASSFSIRGGNTDTQYF | TGTGCCAGCAGCTTCAGCATTCGCGGGGGGAACACAGATACGCAGTATTTT